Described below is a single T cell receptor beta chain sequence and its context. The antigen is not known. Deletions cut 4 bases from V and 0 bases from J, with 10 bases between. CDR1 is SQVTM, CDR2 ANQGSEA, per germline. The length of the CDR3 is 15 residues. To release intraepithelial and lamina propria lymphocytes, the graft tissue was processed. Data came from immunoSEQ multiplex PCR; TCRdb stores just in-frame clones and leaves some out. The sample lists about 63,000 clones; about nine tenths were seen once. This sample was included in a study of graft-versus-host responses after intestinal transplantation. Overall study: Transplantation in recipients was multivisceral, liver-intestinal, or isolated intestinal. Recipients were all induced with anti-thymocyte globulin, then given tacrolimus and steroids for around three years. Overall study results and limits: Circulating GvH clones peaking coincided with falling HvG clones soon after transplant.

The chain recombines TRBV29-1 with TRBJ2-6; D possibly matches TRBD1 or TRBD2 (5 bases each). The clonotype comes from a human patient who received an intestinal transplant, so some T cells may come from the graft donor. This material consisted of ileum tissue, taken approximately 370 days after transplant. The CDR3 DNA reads TGCAGCGTTGTGTGGGGGAGCTCTGGGGCCAACGTCCTGACTTTC. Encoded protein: CSVVWGSSGANVLTF. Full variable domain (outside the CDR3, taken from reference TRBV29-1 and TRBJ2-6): SAVISQKPSRDICQRGTSLTIQCQVDSQVTMMFWYRQQPGQSLTLIATANQGSEATYESGFVIDKFPISRPNLTFSTLTVSNMSPEDSSIYLCSVVWGSSGANVLTFGAGSRLTVL.